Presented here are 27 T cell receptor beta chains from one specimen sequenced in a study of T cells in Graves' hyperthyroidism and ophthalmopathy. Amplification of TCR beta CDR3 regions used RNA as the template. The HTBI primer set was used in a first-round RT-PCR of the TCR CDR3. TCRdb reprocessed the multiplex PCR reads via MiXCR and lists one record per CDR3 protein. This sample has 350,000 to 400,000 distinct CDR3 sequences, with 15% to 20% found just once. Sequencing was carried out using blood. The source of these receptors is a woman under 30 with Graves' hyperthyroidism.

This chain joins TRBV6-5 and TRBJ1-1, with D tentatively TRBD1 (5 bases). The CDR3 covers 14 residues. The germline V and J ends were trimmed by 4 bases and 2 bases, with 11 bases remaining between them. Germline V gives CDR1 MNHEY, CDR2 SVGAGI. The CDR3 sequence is CASSFTQGNTEAFF. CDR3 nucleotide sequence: TGTGCCAGCAGTTTTACCCAGGGCAACACTGAAGCTTTCTTT.

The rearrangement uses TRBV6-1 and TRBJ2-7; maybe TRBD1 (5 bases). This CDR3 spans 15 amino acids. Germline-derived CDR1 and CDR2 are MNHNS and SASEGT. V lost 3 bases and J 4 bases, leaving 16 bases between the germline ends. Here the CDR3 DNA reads TGTGCCAGCAGTGACCGTTTGGCTGGGGCGTACGAGCAGTACTTC. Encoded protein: CASSDRLAGAYEQYF.

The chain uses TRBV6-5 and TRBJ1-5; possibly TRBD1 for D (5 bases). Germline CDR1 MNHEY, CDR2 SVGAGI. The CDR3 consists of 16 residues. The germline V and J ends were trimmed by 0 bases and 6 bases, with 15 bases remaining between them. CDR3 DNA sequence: TGTGCCAGCAGTTACTCCAAGGGGAGGTTGGGTCAGCCCCAGCATTTT. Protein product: CASSYSKGRLGQPQHF.

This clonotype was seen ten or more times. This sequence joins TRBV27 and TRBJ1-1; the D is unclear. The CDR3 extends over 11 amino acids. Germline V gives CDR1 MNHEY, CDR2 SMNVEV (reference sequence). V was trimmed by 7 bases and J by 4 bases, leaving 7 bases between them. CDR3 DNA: TGTGCCAGCACCCTGGGCACTGAAGCTTTCTTT. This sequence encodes CASTLGTEAFF.

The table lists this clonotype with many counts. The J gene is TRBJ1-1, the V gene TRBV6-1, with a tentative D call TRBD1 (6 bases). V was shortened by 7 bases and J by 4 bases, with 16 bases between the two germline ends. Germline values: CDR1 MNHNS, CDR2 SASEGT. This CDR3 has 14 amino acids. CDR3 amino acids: CASMNRGLATEAFF. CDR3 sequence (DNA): TGTGCCAGCATGAATCGGGGGCTGGCCACTGAAGCTTTCTTT.

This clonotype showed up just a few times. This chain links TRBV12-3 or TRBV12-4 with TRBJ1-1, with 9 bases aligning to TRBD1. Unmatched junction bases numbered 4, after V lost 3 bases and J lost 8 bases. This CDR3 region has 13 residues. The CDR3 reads CASSFGQGREAFF. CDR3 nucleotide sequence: TGTGCCAGCAGTTTCGGACAGGGGCGAGAAGCTTTCTTT.

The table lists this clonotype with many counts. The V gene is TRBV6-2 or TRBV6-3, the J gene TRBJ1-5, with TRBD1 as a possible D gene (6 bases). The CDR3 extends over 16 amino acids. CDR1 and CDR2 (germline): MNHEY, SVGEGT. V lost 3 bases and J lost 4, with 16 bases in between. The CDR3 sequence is CASSYGVQGLNQPQHF. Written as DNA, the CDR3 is TGTGCCAGCAGTTATGGTGTACAGGGACTAAATCAGCCCCAGCATTTT.

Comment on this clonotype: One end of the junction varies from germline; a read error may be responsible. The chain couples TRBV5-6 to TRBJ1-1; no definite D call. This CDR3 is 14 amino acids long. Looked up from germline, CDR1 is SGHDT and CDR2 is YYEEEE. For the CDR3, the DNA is TGTGCCAGCAGCTTGTACCTGCTGAACACTGATGCTTTCTTT. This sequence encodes CASSLYLLNTDAFF.

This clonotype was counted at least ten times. The CDR3 region is CASSTLVGGSKETQYF. DNA for the CDR3: TGTGCCAGTAGTACCCTTGTCGGGGGCTCAAAAGAGACCCAGTACTTC. The rearrangement uses TRBV19 and TRBJ2-5; D tentatively fits TRBD1 or TRBD2 (6 bases each). Germline V CDR1 and CDR2: LNHDA, SQIVND (reference sequence). This CDR3 comprises 16 residues. V lost 4 bases and J 3 bases, leaving 18 bases between the germline ends.

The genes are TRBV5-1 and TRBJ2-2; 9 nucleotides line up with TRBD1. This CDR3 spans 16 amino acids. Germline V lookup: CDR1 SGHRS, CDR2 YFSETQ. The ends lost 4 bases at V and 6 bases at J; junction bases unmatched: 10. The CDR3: CASSLGNRGPAGELFF. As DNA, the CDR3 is TGCGCCAGCAGCCTTGGAAACAGGGGGCCCGCCGGGGAGCTGTTTTTT.

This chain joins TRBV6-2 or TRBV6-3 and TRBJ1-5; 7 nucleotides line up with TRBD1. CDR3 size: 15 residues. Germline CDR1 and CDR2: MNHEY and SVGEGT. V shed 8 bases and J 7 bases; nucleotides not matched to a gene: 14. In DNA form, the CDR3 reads TGTGCCAGCGCCCAAGCCAGGGACAGAGGGCAGCCCCAGCATTTT. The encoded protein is CASAQARDRGQPQHF.

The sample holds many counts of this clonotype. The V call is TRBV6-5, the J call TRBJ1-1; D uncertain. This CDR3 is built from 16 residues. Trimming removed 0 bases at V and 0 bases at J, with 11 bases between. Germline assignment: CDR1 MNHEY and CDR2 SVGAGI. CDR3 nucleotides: TGTGCCAGCAGTTACTCGATAGCCCGCCTGAACACTGAAGCTTTCTTT. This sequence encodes CASSYSIARLNTEAFF.

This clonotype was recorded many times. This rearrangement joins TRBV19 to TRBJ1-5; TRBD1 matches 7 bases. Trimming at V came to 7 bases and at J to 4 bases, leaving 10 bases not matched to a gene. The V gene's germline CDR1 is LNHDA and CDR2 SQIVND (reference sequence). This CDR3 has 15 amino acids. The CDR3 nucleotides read TGTGCCAGTACCCCAACAGGGACAGAAAATCAGCCCCAGCATTTT. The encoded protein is CASTPTGTENQPQHF.

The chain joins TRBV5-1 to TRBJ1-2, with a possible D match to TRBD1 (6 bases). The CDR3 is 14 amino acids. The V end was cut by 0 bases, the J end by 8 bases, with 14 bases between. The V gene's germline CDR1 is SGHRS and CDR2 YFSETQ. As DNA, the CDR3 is TGCGCCAGCAGCTTGGCGACCGGGGGCGGCGGCTACACCTTC. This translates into CASSLATGGGGYTF.

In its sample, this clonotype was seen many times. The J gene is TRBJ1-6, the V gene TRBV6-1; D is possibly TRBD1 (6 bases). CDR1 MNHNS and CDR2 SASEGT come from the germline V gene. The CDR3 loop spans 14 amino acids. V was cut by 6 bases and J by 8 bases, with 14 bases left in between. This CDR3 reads CASSTGFGDSPLHF. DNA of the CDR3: TGTGCCAGCAGCACAGGGTTTGGTGATTCACCCCTCCACTTT.

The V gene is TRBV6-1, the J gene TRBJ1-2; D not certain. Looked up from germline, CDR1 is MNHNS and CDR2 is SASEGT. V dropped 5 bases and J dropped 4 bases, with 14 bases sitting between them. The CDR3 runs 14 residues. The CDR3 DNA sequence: TGTGCCAGCAGTCCCTGGGCACTTGGCTATGGCTACACCTTC. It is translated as CASSPWALGYGYTF.

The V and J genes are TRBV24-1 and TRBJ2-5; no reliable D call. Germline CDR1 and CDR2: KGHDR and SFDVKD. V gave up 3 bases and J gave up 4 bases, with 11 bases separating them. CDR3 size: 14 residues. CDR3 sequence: CATSDLGKGETQYF. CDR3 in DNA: TGTGCCACCAGTGATCTGGGGAAGGGAGAGACCCAGTACTTC.

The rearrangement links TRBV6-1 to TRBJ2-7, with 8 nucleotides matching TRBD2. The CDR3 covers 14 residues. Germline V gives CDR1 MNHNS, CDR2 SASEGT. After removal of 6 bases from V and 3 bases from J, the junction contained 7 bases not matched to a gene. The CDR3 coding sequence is TGTGCCAGCAGGGGCGCGGGGGGATACTACGAGCAGTACTTC. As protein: CASRGAGGYYEQYF.

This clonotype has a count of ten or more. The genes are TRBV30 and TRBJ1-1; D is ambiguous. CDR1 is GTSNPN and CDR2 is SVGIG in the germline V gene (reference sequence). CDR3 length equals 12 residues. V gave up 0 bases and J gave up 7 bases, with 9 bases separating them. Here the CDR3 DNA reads TGTGCCTGGAGTGTTGGAAGACTTGAAGCTTTCTTT. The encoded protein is CAWSVGRLEAFF.

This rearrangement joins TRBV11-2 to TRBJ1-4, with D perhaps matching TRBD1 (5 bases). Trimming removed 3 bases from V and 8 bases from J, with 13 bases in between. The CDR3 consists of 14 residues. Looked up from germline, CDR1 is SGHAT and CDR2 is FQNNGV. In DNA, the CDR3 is TGTGCCAGCAGCTTGGGATGGGGGACCGAAAAACTGTTTTTT. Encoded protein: CASSLGWGTEKLFF. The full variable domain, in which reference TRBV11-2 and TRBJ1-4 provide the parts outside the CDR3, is EAGVAQSPRYKIIEKRQSVAFWCNPISGHATLYWYQQILGQGPKLLIQFQNNGVVDDSQLPKDRFSAERLKGVDSTLKIQPAKLEDSAVYLCASSLGWGTEKLFFGSGTQLSVL.

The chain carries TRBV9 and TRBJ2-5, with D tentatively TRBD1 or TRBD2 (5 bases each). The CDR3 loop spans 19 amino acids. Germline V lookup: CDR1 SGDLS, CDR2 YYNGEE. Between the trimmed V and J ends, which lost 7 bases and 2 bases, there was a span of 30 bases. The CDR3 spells CASPVEGTLPPRYQETQYF. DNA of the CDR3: TGTGCCAGCCCTGTCGAAGGGACCTTGCCACCTCGGTATCAAGAGACCCAGTACTTC.

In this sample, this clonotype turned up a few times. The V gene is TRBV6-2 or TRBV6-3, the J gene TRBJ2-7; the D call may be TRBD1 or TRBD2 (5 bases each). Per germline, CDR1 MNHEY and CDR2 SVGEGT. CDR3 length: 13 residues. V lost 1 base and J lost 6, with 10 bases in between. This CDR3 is CASSYLGVGEQYF. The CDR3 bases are TGTGCCAGCAGTTACTTGGGGGTAGGCGAGCAGTACTTC.

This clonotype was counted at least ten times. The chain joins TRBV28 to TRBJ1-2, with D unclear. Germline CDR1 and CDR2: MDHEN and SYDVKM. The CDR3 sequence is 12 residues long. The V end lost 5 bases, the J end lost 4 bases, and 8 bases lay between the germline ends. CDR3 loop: CASSIIGYGYTF. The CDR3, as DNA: TGTGCCAGCAGTATTATCGGCTATGGCTACACCTTC.

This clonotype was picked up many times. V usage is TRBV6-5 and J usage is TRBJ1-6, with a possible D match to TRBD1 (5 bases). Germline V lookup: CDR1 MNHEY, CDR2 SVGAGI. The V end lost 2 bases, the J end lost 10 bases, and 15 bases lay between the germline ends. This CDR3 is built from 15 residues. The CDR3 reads CASSYRVAGRSPLHF. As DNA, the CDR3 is TGTGCCAGCAGTTACCGGGTGGCAGGGCGGTCACCCCTCCACTTT.

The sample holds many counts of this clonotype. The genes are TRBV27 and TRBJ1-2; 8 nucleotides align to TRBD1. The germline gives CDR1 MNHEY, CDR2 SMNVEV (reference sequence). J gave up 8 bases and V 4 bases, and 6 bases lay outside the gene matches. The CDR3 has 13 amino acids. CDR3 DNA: TGTGCCAGCAGTTGGACAGGGCGCCAAGGCTACACCTTC. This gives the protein CASSWTGRQGYTF.

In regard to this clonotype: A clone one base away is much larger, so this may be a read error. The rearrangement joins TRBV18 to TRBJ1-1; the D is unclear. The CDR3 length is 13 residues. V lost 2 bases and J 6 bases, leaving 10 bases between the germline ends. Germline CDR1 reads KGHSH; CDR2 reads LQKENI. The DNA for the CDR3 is TGTGCCAGCTCACCATGGAGGGCCGCTGAAGCTTTCTTT. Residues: CASSPWRAAEAFF.

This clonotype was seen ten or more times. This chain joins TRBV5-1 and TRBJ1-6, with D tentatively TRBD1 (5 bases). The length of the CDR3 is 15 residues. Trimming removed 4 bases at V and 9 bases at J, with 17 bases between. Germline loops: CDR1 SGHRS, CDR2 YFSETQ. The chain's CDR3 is CASSDAPEGISPLHF. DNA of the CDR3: TGCGCCAGCAGCGATGCCCCAGAGGGGATTTCACCCCTCCACTTT.